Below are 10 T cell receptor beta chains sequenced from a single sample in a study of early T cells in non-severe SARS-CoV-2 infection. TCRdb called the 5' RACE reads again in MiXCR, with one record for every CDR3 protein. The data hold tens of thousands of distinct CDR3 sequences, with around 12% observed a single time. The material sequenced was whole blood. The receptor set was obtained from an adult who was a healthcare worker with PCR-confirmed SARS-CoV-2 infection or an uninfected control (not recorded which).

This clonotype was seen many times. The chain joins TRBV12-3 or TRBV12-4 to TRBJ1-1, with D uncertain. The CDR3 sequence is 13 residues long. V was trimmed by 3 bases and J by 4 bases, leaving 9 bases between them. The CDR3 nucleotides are TGTGCCAGCAGTTTGTTGGCAGGCACTGAAGCTTTCTTT. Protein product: CASSLLAGTEAFF.

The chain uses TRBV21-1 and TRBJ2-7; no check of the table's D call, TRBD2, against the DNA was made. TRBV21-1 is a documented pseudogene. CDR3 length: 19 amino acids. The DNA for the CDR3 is TGTGCCAGCAGCCCAAGAGGCGGGGCCCAGGCGACCCTGGAGGACGAGCAGTACTTC. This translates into CASSPRGGAQATLEDEQYF.

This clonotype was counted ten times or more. Here the CDR3 DNA reads TGTGCCAGCAGCTACTCCTTCCAAGAGACCCAGTACTTC. Translating it yields CASSYSFQETQYF. The rearrangement joins TRBV5-5 to TRBJ2-5; D not certain. The V and J ends lost 3 bases and 1 base respectively, with 7 bases between them. Germline V CDR1 and CDR2: SGHKS, YYEKEE (reference sequence). The CDR3 length is 13 residues.

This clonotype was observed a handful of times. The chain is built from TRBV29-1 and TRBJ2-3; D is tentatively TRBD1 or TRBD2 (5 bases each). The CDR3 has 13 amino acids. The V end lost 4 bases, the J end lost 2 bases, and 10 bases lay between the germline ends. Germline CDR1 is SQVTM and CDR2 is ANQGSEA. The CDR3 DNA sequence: TGCAGCGTTGCACGGGGACCCACAGATACGCAGTATTTT. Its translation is CSVARGPTDTQYF.

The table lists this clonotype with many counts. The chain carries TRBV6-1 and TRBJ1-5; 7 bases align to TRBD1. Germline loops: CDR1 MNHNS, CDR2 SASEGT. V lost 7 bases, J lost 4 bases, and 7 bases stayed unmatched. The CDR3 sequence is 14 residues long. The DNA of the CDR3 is TGTGCCAGCACCGAATTGACAGGGAATCAGCCCCAGCATTTT. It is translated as CASTELTGNQPQHF.

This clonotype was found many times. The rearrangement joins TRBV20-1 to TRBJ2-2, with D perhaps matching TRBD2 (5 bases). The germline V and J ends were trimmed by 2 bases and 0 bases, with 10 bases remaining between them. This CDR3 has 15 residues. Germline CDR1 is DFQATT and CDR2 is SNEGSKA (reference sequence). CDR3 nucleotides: TGCAGTGCTAGACTCGAGGGAGCGAACACCGGGGAGCTGTTTTTT. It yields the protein CSARLEGANTGELFF.

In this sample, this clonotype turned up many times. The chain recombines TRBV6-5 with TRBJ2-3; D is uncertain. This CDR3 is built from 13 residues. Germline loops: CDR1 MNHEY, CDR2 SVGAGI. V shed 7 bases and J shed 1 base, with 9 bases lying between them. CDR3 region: CASTFPGTDTQYF. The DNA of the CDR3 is TGTGCCAGCACCTTCCCCGGCACAGATACGCAGTATTTT.

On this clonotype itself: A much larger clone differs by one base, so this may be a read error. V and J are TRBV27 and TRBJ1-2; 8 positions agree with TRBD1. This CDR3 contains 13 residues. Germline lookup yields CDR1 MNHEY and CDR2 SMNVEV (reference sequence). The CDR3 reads CASSLPGGNGCTF. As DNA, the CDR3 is TGTGCCAGCAGTTTACCAGGGGGCAATGGCTGCACCTTC.

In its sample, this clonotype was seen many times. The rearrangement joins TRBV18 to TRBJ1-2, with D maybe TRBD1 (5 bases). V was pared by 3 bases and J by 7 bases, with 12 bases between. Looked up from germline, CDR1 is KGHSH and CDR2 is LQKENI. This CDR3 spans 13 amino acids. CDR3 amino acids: CASSPEYRGGYTF. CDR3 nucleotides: TGTGCCAGCTCACCGGAGTATAGGGGTGGCTACACCTTC.

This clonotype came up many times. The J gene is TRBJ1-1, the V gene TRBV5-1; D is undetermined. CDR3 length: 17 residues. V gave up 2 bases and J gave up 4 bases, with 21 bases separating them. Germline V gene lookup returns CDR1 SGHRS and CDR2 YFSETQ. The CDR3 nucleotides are TGCGCCAGCAGCTTTGGAGCCGGACGAGGGATCGCCACTGAAGCTTTCTTT. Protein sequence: CASSFGAGRGIATEAFF.